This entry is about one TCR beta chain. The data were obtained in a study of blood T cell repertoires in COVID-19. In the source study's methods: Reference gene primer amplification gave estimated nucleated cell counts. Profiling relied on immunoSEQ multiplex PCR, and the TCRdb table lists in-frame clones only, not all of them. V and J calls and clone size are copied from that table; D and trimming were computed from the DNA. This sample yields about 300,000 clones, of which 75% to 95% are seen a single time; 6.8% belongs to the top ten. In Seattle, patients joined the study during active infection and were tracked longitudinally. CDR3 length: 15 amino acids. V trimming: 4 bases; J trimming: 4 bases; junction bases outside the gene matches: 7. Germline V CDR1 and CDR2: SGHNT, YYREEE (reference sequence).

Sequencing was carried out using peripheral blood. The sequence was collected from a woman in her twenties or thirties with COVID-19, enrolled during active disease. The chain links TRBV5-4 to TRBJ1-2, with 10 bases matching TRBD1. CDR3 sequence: CASSPKRTGGYGYTF. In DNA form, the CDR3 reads TGTGCCAGCAGCCCAAAGAGGACAGGGGGCTATGGCTACACCTTC.